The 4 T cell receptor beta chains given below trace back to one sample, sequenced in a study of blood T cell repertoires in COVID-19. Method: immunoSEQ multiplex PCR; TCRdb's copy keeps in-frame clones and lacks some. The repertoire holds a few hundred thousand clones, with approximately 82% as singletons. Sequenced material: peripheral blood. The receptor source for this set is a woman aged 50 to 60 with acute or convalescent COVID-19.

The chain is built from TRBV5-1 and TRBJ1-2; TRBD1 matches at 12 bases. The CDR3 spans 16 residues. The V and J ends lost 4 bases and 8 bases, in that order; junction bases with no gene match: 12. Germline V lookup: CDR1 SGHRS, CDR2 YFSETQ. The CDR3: CASSPGTGGVRNGYTF. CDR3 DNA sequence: TGCGCCAGCAGCCCTGGGACAGGGGGCGTAAGAAACGGCTACACCTTC.

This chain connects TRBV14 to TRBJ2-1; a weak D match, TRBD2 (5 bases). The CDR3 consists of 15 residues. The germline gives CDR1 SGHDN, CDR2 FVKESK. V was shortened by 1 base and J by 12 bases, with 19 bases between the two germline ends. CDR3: CASSQVTRSVLRQFF. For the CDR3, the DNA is TGTGCCAGCAGCCAAGTCACTAGGTCGGTACTTAGGCAGTTCTTC.

The CDR3 loop reads CASSYRRGPNSPLHF. The DNA for the CDR3 is TGTGCCAGCAGCTACCGGCGGGGACCTAATTCACCCCTCCACTTT. The J gene is TRBJ1-6, the V gene TRBV7-2, with D tentatively TRBD1 (5 bases). The CDR3 totals 15 residues. Germline CDR1 is SGHTA and CDR2 is FQGNSA. V was clipped by 4 bases and J by 6 bases, with 13 bases between them.

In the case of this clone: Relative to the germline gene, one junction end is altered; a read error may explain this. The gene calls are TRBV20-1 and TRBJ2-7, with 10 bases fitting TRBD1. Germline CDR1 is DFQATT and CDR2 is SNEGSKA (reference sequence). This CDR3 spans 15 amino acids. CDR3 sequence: CSASGQGGLSNEQYF. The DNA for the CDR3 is TGCAGTGCTAGTGGACAGGGGGGACTCTCCAACGAGCAGTACTTC.